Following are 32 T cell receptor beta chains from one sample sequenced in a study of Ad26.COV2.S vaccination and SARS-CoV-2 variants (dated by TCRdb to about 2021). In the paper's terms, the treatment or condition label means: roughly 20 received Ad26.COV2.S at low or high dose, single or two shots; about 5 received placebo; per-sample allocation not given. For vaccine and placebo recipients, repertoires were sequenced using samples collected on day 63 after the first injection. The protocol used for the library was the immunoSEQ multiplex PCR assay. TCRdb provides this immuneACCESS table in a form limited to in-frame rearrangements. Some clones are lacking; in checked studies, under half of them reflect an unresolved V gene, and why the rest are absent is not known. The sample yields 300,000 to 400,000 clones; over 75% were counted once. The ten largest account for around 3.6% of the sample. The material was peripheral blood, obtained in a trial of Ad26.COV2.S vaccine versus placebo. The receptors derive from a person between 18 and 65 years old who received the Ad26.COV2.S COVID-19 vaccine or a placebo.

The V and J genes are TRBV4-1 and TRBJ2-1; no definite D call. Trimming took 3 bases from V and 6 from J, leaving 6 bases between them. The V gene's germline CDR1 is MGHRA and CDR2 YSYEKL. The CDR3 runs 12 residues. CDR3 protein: CASSHSLNEQFF. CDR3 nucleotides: TGCGCCAGCAGCCACTCGCTCAATGAGCAGTTCTTC.

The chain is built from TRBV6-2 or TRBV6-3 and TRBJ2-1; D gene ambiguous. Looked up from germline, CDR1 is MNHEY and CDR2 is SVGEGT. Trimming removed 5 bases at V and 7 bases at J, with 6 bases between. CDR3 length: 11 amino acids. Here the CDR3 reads CASSQSNEQFF. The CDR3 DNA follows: TGTGCCAGCAGTCAGAGTAATGAGCAGTTCTTC.

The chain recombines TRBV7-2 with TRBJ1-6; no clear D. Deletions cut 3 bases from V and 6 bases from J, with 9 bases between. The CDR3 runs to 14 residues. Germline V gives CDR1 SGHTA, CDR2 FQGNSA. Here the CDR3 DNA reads TGTGCCAGCAGCTTGGGAAGAATTAATTCACCCCTCCACTTT. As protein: CASSLGRINSPLHF.

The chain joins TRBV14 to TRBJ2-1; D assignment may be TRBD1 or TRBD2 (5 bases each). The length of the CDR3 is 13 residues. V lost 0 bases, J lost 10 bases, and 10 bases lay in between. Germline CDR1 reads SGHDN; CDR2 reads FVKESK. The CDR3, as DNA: TGTGCCAGCAGCCAAGAGAGGTGGGGGGAGCAGTTCTTC. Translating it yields CASSQERWGEQFF. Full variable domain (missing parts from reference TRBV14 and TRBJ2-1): EAGVTQFPSHSVIEKGQTVTLRCDPISGHDNLYWYRRVMGKEIKFLLHFVKESKQDESGMPNNRFLAERTGGTYSTLKVQPAELEDSGVYFCASSQERWGEQFFGPGTRLTVL.

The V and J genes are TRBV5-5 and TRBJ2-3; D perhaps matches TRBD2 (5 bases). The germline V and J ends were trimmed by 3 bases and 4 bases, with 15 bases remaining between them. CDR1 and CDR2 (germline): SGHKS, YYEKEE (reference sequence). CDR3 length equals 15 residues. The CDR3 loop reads CASSSLVTAADTQYF. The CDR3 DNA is TGTGCCAGCAGCTCACTAGTTACGGCTGCAGATACGCAGTATTTT. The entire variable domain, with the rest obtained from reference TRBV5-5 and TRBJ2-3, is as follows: DAGVTQSPTHLIKTRGQQVTLRCSPISGHKSVSWYQQVLGQGPQFIFQYYEKEERGRGNFPDRFSARQFPNYSSELNVNALLLGDSALYLCASSSLVTAADTQYFGPGTRLTVL.

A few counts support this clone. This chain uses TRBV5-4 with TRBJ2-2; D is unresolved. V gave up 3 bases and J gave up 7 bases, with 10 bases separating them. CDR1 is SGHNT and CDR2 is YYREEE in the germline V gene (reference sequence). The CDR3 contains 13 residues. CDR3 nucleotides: TGTGCCAGCAGCTCTGGCCGGATCGGGGAGCTGTTTTTT. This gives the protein CASSSGRIGELFF.

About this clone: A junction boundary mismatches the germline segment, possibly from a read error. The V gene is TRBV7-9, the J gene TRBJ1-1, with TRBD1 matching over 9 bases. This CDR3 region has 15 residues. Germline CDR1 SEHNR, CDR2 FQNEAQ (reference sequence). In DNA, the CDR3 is TGTGCCAGCAGATTAGGGACAGGGAAGAACACTGAAGCTTTCTTT. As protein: CASRLGTGKNTEAFF.

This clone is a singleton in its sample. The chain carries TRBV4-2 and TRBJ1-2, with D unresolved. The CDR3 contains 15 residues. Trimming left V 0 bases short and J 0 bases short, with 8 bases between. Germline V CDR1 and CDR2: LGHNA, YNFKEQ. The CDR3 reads CASSQDSQSNYGYTF. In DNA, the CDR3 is TGTGCCAGCAGCCAAGATTCCCAGTCTAACTATGGCTACACCTTC.

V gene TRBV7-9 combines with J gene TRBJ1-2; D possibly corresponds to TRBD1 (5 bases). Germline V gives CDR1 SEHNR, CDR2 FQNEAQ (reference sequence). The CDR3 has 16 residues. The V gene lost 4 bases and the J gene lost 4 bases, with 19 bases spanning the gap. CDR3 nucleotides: TGTGCCAGCAGCTCCCAGCCTCGTCAGGGAGCCTATGGCTACACCTTC. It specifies CASSSQPRQGAYGYTF.

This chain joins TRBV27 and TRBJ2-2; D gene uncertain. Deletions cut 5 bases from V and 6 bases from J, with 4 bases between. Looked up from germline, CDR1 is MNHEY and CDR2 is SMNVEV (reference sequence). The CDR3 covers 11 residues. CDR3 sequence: CASSVAGELFF. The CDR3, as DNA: TGTGCCAGCAGTGTGGCCGGGGAGCTGTTTTTT.

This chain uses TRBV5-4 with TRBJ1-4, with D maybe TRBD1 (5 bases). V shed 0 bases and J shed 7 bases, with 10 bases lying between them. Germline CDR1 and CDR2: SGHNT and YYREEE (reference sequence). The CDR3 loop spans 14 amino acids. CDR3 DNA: TGTGCCAGCAGCTTGGAGCAGGGTAGTGAAAAACTGTTTTTT. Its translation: CASSLEQGSEKLFF.

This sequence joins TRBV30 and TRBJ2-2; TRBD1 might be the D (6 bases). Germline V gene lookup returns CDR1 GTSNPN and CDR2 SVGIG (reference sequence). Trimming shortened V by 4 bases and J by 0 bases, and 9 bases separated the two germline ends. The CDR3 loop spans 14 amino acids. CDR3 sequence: CAWKDSPNTGELFF. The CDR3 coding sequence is TGTGCCTGGAAGGACAGCCCGAACACCGGGGAGCTGTTTTTT.

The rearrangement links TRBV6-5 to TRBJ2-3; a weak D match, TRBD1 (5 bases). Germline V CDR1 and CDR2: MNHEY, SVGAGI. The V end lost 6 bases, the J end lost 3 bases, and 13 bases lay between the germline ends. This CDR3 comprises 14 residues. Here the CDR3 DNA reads TGTGCCAGCAGCTCCCAGGGTCCGACAGATACGCAGTATTTT. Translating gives CASSSQGPTDTQYF.

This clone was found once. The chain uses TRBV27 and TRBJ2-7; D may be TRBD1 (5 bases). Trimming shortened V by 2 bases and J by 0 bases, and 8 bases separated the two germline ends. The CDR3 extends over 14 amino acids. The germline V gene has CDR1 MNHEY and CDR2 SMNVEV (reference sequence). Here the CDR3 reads CASSLTQASYEQYF. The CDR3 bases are TGTGCCAGCAGTTTAACACAGGCCTCCTACGAGCAGTACTTC.

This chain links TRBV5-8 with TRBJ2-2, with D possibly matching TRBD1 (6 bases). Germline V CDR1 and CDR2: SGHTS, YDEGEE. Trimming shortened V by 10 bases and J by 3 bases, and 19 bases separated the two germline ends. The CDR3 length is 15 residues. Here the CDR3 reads CAASRQVGYTGELFF. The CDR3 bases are TGTGCCGCCTCTCGACAGGTGGGGTACACCGGGGAGCTGTTTTTT.

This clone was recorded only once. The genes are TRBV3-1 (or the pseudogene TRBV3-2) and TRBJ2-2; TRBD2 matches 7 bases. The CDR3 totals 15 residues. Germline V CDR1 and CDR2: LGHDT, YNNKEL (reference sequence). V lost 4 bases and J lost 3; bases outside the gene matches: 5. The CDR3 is CASSPAGRDTGELFF. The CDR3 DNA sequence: TGTGCCAGCAGCCCGGCAGGGAGGGACACCGGGGAGCTGTTTTTT.

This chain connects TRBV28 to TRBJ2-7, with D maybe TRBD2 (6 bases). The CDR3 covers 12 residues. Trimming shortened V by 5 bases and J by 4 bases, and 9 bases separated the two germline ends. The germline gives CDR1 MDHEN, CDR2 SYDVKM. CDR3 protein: CASSGTLYEQYF. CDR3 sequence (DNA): TGTGCCAGCAGTGGGACTCTTTACGAGCAGTACTTC.

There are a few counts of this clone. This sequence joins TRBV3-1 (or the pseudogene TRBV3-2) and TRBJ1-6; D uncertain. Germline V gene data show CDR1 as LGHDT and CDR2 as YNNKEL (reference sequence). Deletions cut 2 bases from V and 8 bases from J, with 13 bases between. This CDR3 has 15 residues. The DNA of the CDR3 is TGTGCCAGCAGCCAATCCCCGACGAGGGATTCACCCCTCCACTTT. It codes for CASSQSPTRDSPLHF.

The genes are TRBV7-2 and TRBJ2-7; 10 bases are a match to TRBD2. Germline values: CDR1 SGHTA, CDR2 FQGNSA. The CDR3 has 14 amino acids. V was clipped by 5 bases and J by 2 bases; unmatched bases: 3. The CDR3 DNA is TGTGCCAGCAGCAATAGCGGGGGGACCTACGAGCAGTACTTC. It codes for CASSNSGGTYEQYF.

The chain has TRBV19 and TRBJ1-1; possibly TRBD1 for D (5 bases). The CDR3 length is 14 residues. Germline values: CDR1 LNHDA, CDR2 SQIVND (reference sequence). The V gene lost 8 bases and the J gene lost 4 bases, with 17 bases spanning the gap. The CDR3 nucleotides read TGTGCCAGTTTCTCGGGGCGCGTCGGCACTGAAGCTTTCTTT. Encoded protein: CASFSGRVGTEAFF. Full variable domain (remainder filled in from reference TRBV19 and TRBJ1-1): DGGITQSPKYLFRKEGQNVTLSCEQNLNHDAMYWYRQDPGQGLRLIYYSQIVNDFQKGDIAEGYSVSREKKESFPLTVTSAQKNPTAFYLCASFSGRVGTEAFFGQGTRLTVV.

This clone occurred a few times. CDR3 region: CASSLGTNQPQHF. CDR3 bases: TGTGCCAGTAGTCTGGGAACCAATCAGCCCCAGCATTTT. The rearrangement uses TRBV19 and TRBJ1-5; D remains ambiguous. The CDR3 loop spans 13 amino acids. Per the germline V gene, CDR1 is LNHDA and CDR2 is SQIVND (reference sequence). V lost 5 bases and J 3 bases, leaving 8 bases between the germline ends.

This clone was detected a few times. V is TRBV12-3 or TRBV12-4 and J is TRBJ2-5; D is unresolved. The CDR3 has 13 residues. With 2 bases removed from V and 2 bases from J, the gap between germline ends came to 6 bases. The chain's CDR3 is CASSLLLQETQYF. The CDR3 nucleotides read TGTGCCAGCAGTTTACTACTTCAAGAGACCCAGTACTTC.

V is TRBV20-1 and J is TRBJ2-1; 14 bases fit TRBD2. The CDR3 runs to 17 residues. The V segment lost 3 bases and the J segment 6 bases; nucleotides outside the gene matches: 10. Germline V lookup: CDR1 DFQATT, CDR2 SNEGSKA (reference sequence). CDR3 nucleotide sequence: TGCAGTGCTAGTCGGGGACTAGCGGGGGAAAACGGCAATGAGCAGTTCTTC. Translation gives CSASRGLAGENGNEQFF.

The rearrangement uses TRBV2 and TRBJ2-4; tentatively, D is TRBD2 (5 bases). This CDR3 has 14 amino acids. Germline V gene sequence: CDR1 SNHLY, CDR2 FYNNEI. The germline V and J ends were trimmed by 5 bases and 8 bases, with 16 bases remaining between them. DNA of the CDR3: TGTGCCAGCAGTACAACGGGGTCTAGAGACATTCAGTACTTC. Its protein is CASSTTGSRDIQYF.

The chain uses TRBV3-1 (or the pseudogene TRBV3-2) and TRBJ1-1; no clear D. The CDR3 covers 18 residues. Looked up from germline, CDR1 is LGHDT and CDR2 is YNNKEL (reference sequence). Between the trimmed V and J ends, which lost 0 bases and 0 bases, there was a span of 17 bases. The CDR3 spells CASSQERMGIIMNTEAFF. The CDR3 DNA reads TGTGCCAGCAGCCAAGAGCGGATGGGGATAATAATGAACACTGAAGCTTTCTTT.

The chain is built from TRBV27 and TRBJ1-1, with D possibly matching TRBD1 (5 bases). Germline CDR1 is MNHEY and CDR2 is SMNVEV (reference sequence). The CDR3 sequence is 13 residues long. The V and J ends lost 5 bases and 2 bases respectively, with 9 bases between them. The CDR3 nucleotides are TGTGCCAGCAGTCCCAGGGAAAACACTGAAGCTTTCTTT. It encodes CASSPRENTEAFF.

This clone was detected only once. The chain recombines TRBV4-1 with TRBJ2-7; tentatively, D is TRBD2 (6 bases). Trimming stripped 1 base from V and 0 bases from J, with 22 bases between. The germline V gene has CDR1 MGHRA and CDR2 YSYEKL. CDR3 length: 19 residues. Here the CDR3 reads CASSQGGLPDFTSSYEQYF. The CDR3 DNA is TGCGCCAGCAGCCAAGGGGGACTTCCCGACTTTACTAGCTCCTACGAGCAGTACTTC.

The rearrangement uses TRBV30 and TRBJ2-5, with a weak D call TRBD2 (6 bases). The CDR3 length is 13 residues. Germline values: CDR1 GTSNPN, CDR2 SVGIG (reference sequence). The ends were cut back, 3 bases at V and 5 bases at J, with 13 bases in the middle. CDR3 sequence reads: CAWRSPGVETQYF. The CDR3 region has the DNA TGTGCCTGGAGATCCCCGGGGGTCGAGACCCAGTACTTC.

The CDR3 coding sequence is TGTGCCAGCAGTTCCATGCCAAATCAGCCCCAGCATTTT. Its translation: CASSSMPNQPQHF. The V and J genes are TRBV12-3 or TRBV12-4 and TRBJ1-5; no clear D gene. V lost 4 bases, J lost 4 bases, and 8 bases lay in between. The CDR3 consists of 13 residues.

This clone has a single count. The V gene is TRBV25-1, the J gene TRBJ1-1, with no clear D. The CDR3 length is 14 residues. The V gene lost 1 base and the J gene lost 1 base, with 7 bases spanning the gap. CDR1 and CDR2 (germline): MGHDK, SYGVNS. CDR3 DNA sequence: TGTGCCAGCAGTGAATGGACGGCGAACACTGAAGCTTTCTTT. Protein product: CASSEWTANTEAFF.

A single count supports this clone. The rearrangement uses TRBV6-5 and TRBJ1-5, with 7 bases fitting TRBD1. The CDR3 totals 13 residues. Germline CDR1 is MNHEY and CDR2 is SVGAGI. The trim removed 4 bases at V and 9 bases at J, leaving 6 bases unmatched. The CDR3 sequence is CASSLAGGAPQHF. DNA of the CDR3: TGTGCCAGCAGTTTAGCAGGGGGTGCGCCCCAGCATTTT.

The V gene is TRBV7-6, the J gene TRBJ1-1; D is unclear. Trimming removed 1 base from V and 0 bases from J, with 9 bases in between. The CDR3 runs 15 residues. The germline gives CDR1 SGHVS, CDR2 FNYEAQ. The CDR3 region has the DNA TGTGCCAGCAGCTTAGTTGGGCACCTGAACACTGAAGCTTTCTTT. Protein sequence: CASSLVGHLNTEAFF.